The clone carrying this TCR beta chain was detected a few times. Its target is unknown. This sample was taken from a study of CD8+ T cells in alopecia areata. RNA was extracted and reverse transcribed into cDNA as the sequencing template. Some clones are missing from TCRdb's copy, which holds only in-frame ones; the method was immunoSEQ multiplex PCR. Here the sample spans around 160,000 clones, about 89% being singletons. This CDR3 has 15 amino acids. Trimming cost V 5 bases and J 0 bases, with 11 bases left between them. Germline V gene data show CDR1 as SNHLY and CDR2 as FYNNEI. The study's findings and limits: Lesional scalp, notably in alopecia totalis/universalis, had clonality above that of normal scalp.

Source: CD8+ T cells sorted from blood, taken at week 0. The TCR was taken from a human donor with alopecia areata. The chain is built from TRBV2 and TRBJ2-1, with a possible D match to TRBD2 (6 bases). The CDR3 DNA reads TGTGCCAGCAGTTTACGGGAGTTCTCCTACAATGAGCAGTTCTTC. This codes for CASSLREFSYNEQFF.